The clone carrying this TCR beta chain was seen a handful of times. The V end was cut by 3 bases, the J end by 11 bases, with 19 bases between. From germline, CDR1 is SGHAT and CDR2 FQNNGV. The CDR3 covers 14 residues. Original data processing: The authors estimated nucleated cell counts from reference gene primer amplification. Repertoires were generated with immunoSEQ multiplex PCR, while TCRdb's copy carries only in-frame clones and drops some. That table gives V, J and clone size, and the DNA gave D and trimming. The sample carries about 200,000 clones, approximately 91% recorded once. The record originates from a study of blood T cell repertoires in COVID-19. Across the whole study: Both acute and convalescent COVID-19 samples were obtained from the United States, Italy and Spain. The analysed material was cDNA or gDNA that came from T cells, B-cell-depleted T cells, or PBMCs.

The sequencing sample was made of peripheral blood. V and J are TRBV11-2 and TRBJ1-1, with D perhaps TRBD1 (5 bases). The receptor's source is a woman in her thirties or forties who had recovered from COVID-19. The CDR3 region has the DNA TGTGCCAGCAGCTTCGCTACAGGTTCGGTCCATGCTTTCTTT. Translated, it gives CASSFATGSVHAFF.